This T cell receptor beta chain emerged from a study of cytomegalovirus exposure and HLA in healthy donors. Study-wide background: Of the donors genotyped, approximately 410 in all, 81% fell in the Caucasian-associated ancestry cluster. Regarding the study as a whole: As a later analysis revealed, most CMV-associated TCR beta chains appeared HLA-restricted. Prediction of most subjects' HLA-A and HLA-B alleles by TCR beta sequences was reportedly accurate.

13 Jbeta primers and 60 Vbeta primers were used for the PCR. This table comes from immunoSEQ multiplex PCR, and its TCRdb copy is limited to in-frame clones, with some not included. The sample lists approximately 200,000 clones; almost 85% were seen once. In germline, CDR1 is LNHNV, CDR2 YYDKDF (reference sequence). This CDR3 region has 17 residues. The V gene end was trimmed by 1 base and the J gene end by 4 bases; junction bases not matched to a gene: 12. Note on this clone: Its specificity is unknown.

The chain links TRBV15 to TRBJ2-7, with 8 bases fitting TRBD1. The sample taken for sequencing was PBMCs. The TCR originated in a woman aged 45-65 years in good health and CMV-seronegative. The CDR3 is CATSRAIMTGVRYEQYF. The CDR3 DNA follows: TGTGCCACCAGCAGAGCTATCATGACAGGGGTAAGGTACGAGCAGTACTTC.